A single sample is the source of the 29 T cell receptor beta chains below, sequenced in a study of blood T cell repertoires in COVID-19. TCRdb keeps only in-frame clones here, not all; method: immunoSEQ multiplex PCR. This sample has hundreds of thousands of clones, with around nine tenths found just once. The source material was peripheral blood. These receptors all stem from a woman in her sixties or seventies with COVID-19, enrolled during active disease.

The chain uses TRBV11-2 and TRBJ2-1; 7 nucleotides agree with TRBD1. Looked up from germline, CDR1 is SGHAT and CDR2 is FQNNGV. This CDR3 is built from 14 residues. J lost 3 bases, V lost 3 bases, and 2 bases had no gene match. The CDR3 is CASSFWTGYNEQFF. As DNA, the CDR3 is TGTGCCAGCAGCTTTTGGACAGGCTACAATGAGCAGTTCTTC.

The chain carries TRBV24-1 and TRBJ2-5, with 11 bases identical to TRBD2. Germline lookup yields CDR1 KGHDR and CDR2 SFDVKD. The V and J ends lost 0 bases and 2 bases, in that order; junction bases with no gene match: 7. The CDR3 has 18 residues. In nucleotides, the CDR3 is TGTGCCACCAGTGATTTGGGGGTAGCGGGGGGGCAGCAAGAGACCCAGTACTTC. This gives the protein CATSDLGVAGGQQETQYF.

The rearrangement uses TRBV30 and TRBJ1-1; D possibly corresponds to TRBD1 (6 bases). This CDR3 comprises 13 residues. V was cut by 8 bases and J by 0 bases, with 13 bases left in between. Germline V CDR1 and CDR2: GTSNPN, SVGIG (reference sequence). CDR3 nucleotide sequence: TGTGCCCTGACGGGACACCTGAACACTGAAGCTTTCTTT. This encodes CALTGHLNTEAFF. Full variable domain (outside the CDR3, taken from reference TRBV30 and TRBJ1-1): SQTIHQWPATLVQPVGSPLSLECTVEGTSNPNLYWYRQAAGRGLQLLFYSVGIGQISSEVPQNLSASRPQDRQFILSSKKLLLSDSGFYLCALTGHLNTEAFFGQGTRLTVV.

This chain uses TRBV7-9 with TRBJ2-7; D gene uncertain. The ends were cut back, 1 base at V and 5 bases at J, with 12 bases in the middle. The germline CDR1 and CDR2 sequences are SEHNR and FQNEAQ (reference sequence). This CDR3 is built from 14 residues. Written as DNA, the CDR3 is TGTGCCAGCAGCTTAGACGGAGTCAGCCACGAGCAGTACTTC. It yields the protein CASSLDGVSHEQYF.

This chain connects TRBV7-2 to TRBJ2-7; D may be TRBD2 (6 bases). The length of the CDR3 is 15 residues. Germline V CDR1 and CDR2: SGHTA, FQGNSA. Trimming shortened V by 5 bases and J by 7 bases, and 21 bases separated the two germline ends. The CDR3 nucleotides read TGTGCCAGCAGCCTCCACCGGACTAATCCGAAGGAGCAGTACTTC. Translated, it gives CASSLHRTNPKEQYF. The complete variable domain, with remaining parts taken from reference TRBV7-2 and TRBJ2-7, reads GAGVSQSPSNKVTEKGKDVELRCDPISGHTALYWYRQSLGQGLEFLIYFQGNSAPDKSGLPSDRFSAERTGGSVSTLTIQRTQQEDSAVYLCASSLHRTNPKEQYFGPGTRLTVT.

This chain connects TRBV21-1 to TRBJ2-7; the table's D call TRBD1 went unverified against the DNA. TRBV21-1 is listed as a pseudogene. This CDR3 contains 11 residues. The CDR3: CAPHSSHEQYF. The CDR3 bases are TGTGCCCCCCACAGCAGTCACGAGCAGTACTTC.

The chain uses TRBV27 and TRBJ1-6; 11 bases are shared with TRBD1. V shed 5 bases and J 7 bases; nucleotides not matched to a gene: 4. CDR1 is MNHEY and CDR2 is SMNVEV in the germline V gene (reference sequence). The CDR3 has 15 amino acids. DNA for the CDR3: TGTGCCAGCAGTCAGGGACAGGGGGTGAATTCACCCCTCCACTTT. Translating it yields CASSQGQGVNSPLHF.

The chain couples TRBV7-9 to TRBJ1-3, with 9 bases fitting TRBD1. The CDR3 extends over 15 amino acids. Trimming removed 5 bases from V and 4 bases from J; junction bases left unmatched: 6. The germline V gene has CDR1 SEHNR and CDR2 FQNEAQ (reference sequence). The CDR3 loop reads CASSPGTGQGNTIYF. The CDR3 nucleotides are TGTGCCAGCAGCCCAGGGACAGGGCAAGGAAACACCATATATTTT.

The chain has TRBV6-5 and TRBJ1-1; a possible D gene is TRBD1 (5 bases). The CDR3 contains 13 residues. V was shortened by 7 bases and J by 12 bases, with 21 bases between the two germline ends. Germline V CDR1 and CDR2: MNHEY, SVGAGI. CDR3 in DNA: TGTGCCAGCACCCCCTTGGGTAGCGGGGGACCTTTCTTT. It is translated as CASTPLGSGGPFF.

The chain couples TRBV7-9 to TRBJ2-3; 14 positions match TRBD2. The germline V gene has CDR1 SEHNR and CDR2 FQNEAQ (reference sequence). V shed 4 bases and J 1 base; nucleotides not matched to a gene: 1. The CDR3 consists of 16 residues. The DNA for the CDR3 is TGTGCCAGCAGCTCGGGACTAGCGGGGGGCACAGATACGCAGTATTTT. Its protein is CASSSGLAGGTDTQYF.

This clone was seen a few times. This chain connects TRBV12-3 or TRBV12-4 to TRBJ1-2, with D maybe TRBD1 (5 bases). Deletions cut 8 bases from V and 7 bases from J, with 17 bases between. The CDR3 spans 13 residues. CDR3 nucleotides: TGTGCCAGCTCCTCCGGGCCGGGGGGTGGCTACACCTTC. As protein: CASSSGPGGGYTF.

The CDR3 here is CASSSTGGAGLGPISPLHF. In DNA form, the CDR3 reads TGTGCCAGCAGCTCGACAGGGGGCGCAGGATTGGGACCCATTTCACCCCTCCACTTT. The J gene is TRBJ1-6, the V gene TRBV13; 10 bases are shared with TRBD1. Germline-derived CDR1 and CDR2 are PRHDT and FYEKMQ (reference sequence). The ends lost 4 bases at V and 9 bases at J; junction bases unmatched: 18. This CDR3 contains 19 residues.

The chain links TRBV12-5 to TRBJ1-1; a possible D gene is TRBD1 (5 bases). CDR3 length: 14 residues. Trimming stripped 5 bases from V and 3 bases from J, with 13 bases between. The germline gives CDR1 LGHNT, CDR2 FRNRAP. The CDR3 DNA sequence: TGTGCTAGTGGTCCCCGGGAGGGGTACACTGAAGCTTTCTTT. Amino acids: CASGPREGYTEAFF.

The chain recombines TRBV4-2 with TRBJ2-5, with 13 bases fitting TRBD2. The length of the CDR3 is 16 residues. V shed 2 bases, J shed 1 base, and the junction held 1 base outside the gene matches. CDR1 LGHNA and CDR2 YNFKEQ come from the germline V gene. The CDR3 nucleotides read TGTGCCAGCAGCCAAACTAGCGGGGGGGTCCAAGAGACCCAGTACTTC. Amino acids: CASSQTSGGVQETQYF.

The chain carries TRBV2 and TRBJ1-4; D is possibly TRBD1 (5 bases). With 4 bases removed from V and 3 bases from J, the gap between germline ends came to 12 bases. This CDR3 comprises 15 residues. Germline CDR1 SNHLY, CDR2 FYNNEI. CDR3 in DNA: TGTGCCAGCAGTGGCGGGGGAGACCCTAATGAAAAACTGTTTTTT. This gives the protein CASSGGGDPNEKLFF.

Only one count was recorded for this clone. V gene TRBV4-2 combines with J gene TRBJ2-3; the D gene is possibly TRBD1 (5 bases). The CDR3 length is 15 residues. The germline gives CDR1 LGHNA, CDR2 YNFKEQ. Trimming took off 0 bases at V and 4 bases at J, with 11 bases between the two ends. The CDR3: CASSQDLLGADTQYF. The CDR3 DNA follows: TGTGCCAGCAGCCAAGATCTCCTAGGGGCAGATACGCAGTATTTT.

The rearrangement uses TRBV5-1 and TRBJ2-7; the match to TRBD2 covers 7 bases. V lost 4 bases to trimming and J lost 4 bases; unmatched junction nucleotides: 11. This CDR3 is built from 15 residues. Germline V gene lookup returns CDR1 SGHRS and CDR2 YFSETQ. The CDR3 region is CASSRGGADRYEQYF. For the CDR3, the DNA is TGCGCCAGCAGCCGGGGAGGGGCGGATAGGTACGAGCAGTACTTC.

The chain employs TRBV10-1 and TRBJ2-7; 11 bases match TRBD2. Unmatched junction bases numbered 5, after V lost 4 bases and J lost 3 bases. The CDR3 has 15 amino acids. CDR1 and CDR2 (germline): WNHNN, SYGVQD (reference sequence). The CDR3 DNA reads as TGCGCCAGCAGTGGGGGGACTAGCGGTCGCTACGAGCAGTACTTC. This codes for CASSGGTSGRYEQYF.

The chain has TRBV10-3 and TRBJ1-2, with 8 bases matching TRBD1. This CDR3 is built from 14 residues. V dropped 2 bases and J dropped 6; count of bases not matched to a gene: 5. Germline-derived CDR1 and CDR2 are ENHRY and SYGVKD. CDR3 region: CAISETGQGHGYTF. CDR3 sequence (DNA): TGTGCCATCAGTGAGACCGGACAGGGACATGGCTACACCTTC.

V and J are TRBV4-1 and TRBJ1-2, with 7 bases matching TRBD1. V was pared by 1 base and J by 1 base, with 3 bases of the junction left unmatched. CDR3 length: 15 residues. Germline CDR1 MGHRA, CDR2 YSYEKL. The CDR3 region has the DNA TGCGCCAGCAGCCAAGGACAGGGATTTAACTATGGCTACACCTTC. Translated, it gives CASSQGQGFNYGYTF.

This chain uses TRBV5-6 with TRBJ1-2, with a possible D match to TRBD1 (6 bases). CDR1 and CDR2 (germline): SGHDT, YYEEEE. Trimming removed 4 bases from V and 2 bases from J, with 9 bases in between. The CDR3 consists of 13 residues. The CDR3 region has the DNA TGTGCCAGCAGCCCCGACAGGAACTATGGCTACACCTTC. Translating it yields CASSPDRNYGYTF.

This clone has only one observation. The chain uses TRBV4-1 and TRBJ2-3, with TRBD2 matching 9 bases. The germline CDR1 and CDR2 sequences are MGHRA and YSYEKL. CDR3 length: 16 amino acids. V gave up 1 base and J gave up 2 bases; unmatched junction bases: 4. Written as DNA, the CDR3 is TGCGCCAGCAGCCAAGCGACTAGCGGCGACACAGATACGCAGTATTTT. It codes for CASSQATSGDTDTQYF.

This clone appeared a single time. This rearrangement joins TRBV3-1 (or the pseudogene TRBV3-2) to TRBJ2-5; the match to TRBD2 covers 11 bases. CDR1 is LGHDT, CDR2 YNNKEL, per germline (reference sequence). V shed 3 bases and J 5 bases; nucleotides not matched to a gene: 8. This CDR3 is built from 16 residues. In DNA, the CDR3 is TGTGCCAGCAGCCATTCTAGCGGGGGGCCGGGGGAGACCCAGTACTTC. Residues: CASSHSSGGPGETQYF.

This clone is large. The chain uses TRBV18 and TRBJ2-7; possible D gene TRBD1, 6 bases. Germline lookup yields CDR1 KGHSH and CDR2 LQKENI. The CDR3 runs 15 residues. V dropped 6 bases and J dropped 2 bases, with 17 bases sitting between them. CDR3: CASSFRGLNTYEQYF. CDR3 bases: TGTGCCAGCTCCTTCAGGGGTCTTAACACCTACGAGCAGTACTTC.

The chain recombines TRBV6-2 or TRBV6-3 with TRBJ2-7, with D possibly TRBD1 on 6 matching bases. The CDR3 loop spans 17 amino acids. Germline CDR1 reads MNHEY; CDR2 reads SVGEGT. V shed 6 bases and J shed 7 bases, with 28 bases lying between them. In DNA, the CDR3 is TGTGCCAGCAGCCGACCACCTGACAGGTTGGAAAGGGTTGAGCAGTACTTC. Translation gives CASSRPPDRLERVEQYF.

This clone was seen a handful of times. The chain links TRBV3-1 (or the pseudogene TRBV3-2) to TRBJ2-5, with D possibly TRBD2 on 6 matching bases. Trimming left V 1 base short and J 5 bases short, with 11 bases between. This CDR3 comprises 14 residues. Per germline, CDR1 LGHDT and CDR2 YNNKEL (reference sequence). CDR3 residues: CASSQAVGGETQYF. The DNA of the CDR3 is TGTGCCAGCAGCCAAGCGGTGGGAGGCGAGACCCAGTACTTC.

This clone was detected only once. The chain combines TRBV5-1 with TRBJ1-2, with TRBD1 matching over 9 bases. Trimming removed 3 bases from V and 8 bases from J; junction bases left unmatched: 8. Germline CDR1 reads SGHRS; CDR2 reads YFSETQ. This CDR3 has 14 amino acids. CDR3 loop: CASSWAGTGNGYTF. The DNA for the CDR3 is TGCGCCAGCAGCTGGGCCGGGACAGGGAACGGCTACACCTTC.

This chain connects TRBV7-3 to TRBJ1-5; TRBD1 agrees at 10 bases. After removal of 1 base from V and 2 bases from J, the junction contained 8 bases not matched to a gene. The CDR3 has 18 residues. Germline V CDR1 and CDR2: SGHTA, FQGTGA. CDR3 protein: CASSLRPAGTGGNQPQHF. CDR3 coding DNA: TGTGCCAGCAGCTTAAGACCAGCGGGGACAGGGGGCAATCAGCCCCAGCATTTT.

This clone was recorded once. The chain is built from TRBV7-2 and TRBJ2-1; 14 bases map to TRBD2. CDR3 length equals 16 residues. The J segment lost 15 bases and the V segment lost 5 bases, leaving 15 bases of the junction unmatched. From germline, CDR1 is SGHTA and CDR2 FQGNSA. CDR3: CASSPTRTSGGLQGFF. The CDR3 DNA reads TGTGCCAGCAGCCCGACCCGGACTAGCGGGGGGCTCCAGGGGTTCTTC.